Below are 32 T cell receptor beta chains sequenced from a single sample in a study of a mutant IDH1 vaccine in newly diagnosed glioma. No cognate antigen is known for these TCRs. As for time point: week 47, end of study. All doses held 300 ug of mutant IDH1 20-mer peptide, with topical imiquimod. Assay used: immunoSEQ multiplex PCR; TCRdb lists only in-frame clones, some missing. The table shows fewer than 55,000 clones, with about 61% occurring only once. Sequenced material: peripheral blood mononuclear cells (PBMCs), taken from a glioma patient whose treatment included an IDH1 peptide vaccine. The source of these receptors is a man in his forties or fifties with glioma. Some clones in this sample may be carry-over from other donors' samples.

This clone was seen more than once but under ten times. V usage is TRBV7-2 and J usage is TRBJ2-5; TRBD2 aligns across 10 bases. CDR1 SGHTA and CDR2 FQGNSA come from the germline V gene. The CDR3 covers 17 residues. Germline trimming cut 0 bases from V and 0 bases from J; bases unmatched to any gene: 4. The CDR3, as DNA: TGTGCCAGCAGCTTAGCCAGCGGGGGGGCTAACCAAGAGACCCAGTACTTC. This gives the protein CASSLASGGANQETQYF.

The CDR3 DNA follows: TGTGCCAGCAGCTTACGGGTCGCTTATGGCTACACCTTC. Translated, it gives CASSLRVAYGYTF. The genes are TRBV7-8 and TRBJ1-2; the D is unclear. CDR3 length: 13 amino acids. The V gene's germline CDR1 is SGHVS and CDR2 FQNEAQ. Deletions cut 2 bases from V and 5 bases from J, with 9 bases between.

The chain combines TRBV5-4 with TRBJ2-7; 8 bases match TRBD1. CDR1 and CDR2 from the germline V gene are SGHNT and YYREEE (reference sequence). The J segment lost 1 base and the V segment lost 0 bases, leaving 6 bases of the junction unmatched. CDR3 length: 16 residues. Here the CDR3 reads CASSLAQGVTSYEQYF. The CDR3 nucleotides read TGTGCCAGCAGCTTGGCACAGGGGGTAACTTCCTACGAGCAGTACTTC.

This sequence joins TRBV11-2 and TRBJ2-5; D is ambiguous. This CDR3 is built from 13 residues. CDR1 is SGHAT, CDR2 FQNNGV, per germline. V gave up 2 bases and J gave up 4 bases, with 8 bases separating them. CDR3 DNA sequence: TGTGCCAGCAGCTTACGGTCGAGAGAGACCCAGTACTTC. As protein: CASSLRSRETQYF. Together with reference TRBV11-2 and TRBJ2-5, the CDR3 gives the full variable domain: EAGVAQSPRYKIIEKRQSVAFWCNPISGHATLYWYQQILGQGPKLLIQFQNNGVVDDSQLPKDRFSAERLKGVDSTLKIQPAKLEDSAVYLCASSLRSRETQYFGPGTRLLVL.

The V and J genes are TRBV5-1 and TRBJ2-5; TRBD1 agrees at 9 bases. Germline loops: CDR1 SGHRS, CDR2 YFSETQ. V lost 4 bases, J lost 1 base, and 8 bases stayed unmatched. The CDR3 sequence is 16 residues long. The CDR3 loop reads CASSTRRTGVQETQYF. CDR3 DNA: TGCGCCAGCAGCACCAGGAGGACAGGGGTCCAAGAGACCCAGTACTTC.

This clone has only one observation. This chain's CDR3 is CASSYSPTNTEAFF. CDR3 nucleotides: TGTGCCAGCAGTTACTCACCCACGAACACTGAAGCTTTCTTT. The chain links TRBV6-5 to TRBJ1-1; no definite D call. Germline V gene lookup returns CDR1 MNHEY and CDR2 SVGAGI. Trimming pared 0 bases from V and 1 base from J, leaving 6 bases between. CDR3 length: 14 residues.

This clone was detected a few times. V gene TRBV5-4 combines with J gene TRBJ1-3; a weak D match, TRBD1 (5 bases). Trimming pared 1 base from V and 2 bases from J, leaving 7 bases between. This CDR3 spans 14 amino acids. Germline CDR1 and CDR2: SGHNT and YYREEE (reference sequence). CDR3 amino acids: CASSLQGPGNTIYF. The CDR3 DNA reads TGTGCCAGCAGCTTGCAGGGTCCTGGAAACACCATATATTTT.

This sequence joins TRBV29-1 and TRBJ2-7, with 8 positions matching TRBD1. Losses at the gene ends were 4 bases for V and 0 bases for J; bases not matched to a gene: 8. The CDR3 totals 15 residues. Germline CDR1 reads SQVTM; CDR2 reads ANQGSEA. CDR3 coding DNA: TGCAGCGTTGGGCCCCGGACAGGGAGCTCCTACGAGCAGTACTTC. Its protein product is CSVGPRTGSSYEQYF.

The V gene is TRBV12-5, the J gene TRBJ2-2, with TRBD1 matching 10 bases. Germline CDR1 LGHNT, CDR2 FRNRAP. The length of the CDR3 is 16 residues. After removal of 7 bases from V and 6 bases from J, the junction contained 11 bases not matched to a gene. The CDR3 DNA reads TGTGCTAGTGCCGATGCCGGGACAGGGGTCCCCGGGGAGCTGTTTTTT. Amino acids: CASADAGTGVPGELFF.

The rearrangement uses TRBV19 and TRBJ1-6; maybe TRBD1 (6 bases). Trimming took off 4 bases at V and 8 bases at J, with 18 bases between the two ends. Germline V gene lookup returns CDR1 LNHDA and CDR2 SQIVND (reference sequence). The CDR3 extends over 16 amino acids. The CDR3 reads CASSKTGRSRDSPLHF. The DNA of the CDR3 is TGTGCCAGTAGTAAAACAGGGAGGTCTAGAGATTCACCCCTCCACTTT.

The chain combines TRBV2 with TRBJ1-5; D is perhaps TRBD1 (5 bases). Deletions cut 10 bases from V and 5 bases from J, with 9 bases between. Germline loops: CDR1 SNHLY, CDR2 FYNNEI. The CDR3 is 11 residues long. CDR3 loop: CAKGLDQPQHF. The CDR3 DNA reads TGTGCCAAGGGGCTCGATCAGCCCCAGCATTTT.

The chain couples TRBV5-1 to TRBJ2-1; TRBD1 might be the D (6 bases). The CDR3 sequence is 15 residues long. CDR1 is SGHRS and CDR2 is YFSETQ in the germline V gene. V lost 4 bases and J 5 bases, leaving 16 bases between the germline ends. Written as DNA, the CDR3 is TGCGCCAGCAGCGGCAGGGGCTTTCCGGACAATGAGCAGTTCTTC. This encodes CASSGRGFPDNEQFF.

The gene calls are TRBV19 and TRBJ1-6; D is undetermined. The CDR3 covers 13 residues. In germline, CDR1 is LNHDA, CDR2 SQIVND (reference sequence). Trimming took 6 bases from V and 9 from J, leaving 12 bases between them. CDR3 protein: CASRSGWSSPLHF. The CDR3 coding sequence is TGTGCCAGTAGGTCAGGCTGGAGTTCACCCCTCCACTTT.

V gene TRBV7-6 combines with J gene TRBJ2-2; D is unclear. V gave up 5 bases and J gave up 0 bases, with 4 bases separating them. Germline CDR1 is SGHVS and CDR2 is FNYEAQ. This CDR3 is 13 amino acids long. CDR3 in DNA: TGTGCCAGCAGCCCTGCGAACACCGGGGAGCTGTTTTTT. Protein: CASSPANTGELFF.

The V and J genes are TRBV25-1 and TRBJ2-1; the D gene is possibly TRBD2 (7 bases). This CDR3 region has 13 residues. The germline CDR1 and CDR2 sequences are MGHDK and SYGVNS. Trimming removed 5 bases from V and 10 bases from J, with 15 bases in between. The chain's CDR3 is CASSSVGGGEQFF. The CDR3, as DNA: TGTGCCAGCAGTTCCGTGGGGGGGGGCGAGCAGTTCTTC.

This clone was seen only once. The V gene is TRBV9, the J gene TRBJ2-3; D perhaps matches TRBD2 (7 bases). The germline gives CDR1 SGDLS, CDR2 YYNGEE. This CDR3 spans 15 amino acids. V lost 4 bases and J lost 4, with 16 bases in between. CDR3 DNA sequence: TGTGCCAGCAGCCGGGCGGGGGCCGGGTCAGATACGCAGTATTTT. It encodes CASSRAGAGSDTQYF.

The chain employs TRBV6-1 and TRBJ1-1, with 8 bases identical to TRBD1. Germline-derived CDR1 and CDR2 are MNHNS and SASEGT. This CDR3 is built from 13 residues. The trim removed 7 bases at V and 7 bases at J, leaving 8 bases unmatched. The CDR3 sequence is CASNLGQGLEAFF. The CDR3 DNA is TGTGCCAGCAACCTAGGACAGGGCCTTGAAGCTTTCTTT.

This sequence joins TRBV11-1 and TRBJ1-2; 9 nucleotides agree with TRBD1. The CDR3 sequence is 15 residues long. Germline values: CDR1 SGHAT, CDR2 FQDESV (reference sequence). Trimming removed 5 bases from V and 8 bases from J; junction bases left unmatched: 12. The CDR3 reads CASSAPGQGSSGYTF. The CDR3 DNA reads TGTGCCAGCAGCGCCCCGGGACAGGGTTCTTCAGGCTACACCTTC.

The chain employs TRBV7-8 and TRBJ1-4; the D gene is possibly TRBD1 (6 bases). Germline V gene data show CDR1 as SGHVS and CDR2 as FQNEAQ. The V end was cut by 7 bases, the J end by 3 bases, with 9 bases between. The CDR3 is made up of 13 amino acids. The DNA of the CDR3 is TGTGCCAGCAACAGACAGGCTAATGAAAAACTGTTTTTT. It specifies CASNRQANEKLFF.

V gene TRBV6-5 combines with J gene TRBJ1-5, with unresolved D. Per germline, CDR1 MNHEY and CDR2 SVGAGI. The CDR3 totals 13 residues. The V gene lost 6 bases and the J gene lost 6 bases, with 12 bases spanning the gap. The CDR3 region is CASSPGSFQPQHF. CDR3 DNA: TGTGCCAGCAGCCCGGGTAGTTTTCAGCCCCAGCATTTT.

The chain has TRBV2 and TRBJ2-6; no clear D. The CDR3 extends over 15 amino acids. CDR1 SNHLY and CDR2 FYNNEI come from the germline V gene. Trimming left V 1 base short and J 2 bases short, with 6 bases between. For the CDR3, the DNA is TGTGCCAGCAGTGAAGAGGGTACTGGGGCCAACGTCCTGACTTTC. This encodes CASSEEGTGANVLTF.

The chain carries TRBV4-2 and TRBJ1-2, with 8 nucleotides matching TRBD1. The V gene's germline CDR1 is LGHNA and CDR2 YNFKEQ. There are 14 residues in the CDR3. The V gene end was trimmed by 0 bases and the J gene end by 4 bases; junction bases not matched to a gene: 1. CDR3 in DNA: TGTGCCAGCAGCCAAGATACAGGGGGCTATGGCTACACCTTC. This gives the protein CASSQDTGGYGYTF.

The chain has TRBV19 and TRBJ1-1; D is perhaps TRBD1 (5 bases). Per the germline V gene, CDR1 is LNHDA and CDR2 is SQIVND (reference sequence). This CDR3 region has 15 residues. V dropped 6 bases and J dropped 1 base, with 15 bases sitting between them. CDR3 bases: TGTGCCAGTAGCGGTCGTAGGCAGGGGAACACTGAAGCTTTCTTT. Protein sequence: CASSGRRQGNTEAFF.

This sequence joins TRBV28 and TRBJ2-1; 13 bases match TRBD2. With V trimmed by 6 bases and J by 5 bases, 4 bases remained unmatched. In germline, CDR1 is MDHEN, CDR2 SYDVKM. The CDR3 has 15 residues. This CDR3 reads CASSKLAGGNNEQFF. The CDR3 DNA sequence: TGTGCCAGCAGCAAACTAGCGGGGGGGAACAATGAGCAGTTCTTC.

The chain is built from TRBV29-1 and TRBJ2-6, with D possibly called TRBD1 or TRBD2 (5 bases each). Deletions cut 4 bases from V and 4 bases from J, with 8 bases between. The germline V gene encodes CDR1 SQVTM and CDR2 ANQGSEA. The CDR3 has 13 residues. CDR3 bases: TGCAGCGTTGGAGGGGTAGGGGCCAACGTCCTGACTTTC. It is translated as CSVGGVGANVLTF.

The chain has TRBV10-2 and TRBJ1-1; D is uncertain. The germline V and J ends were trimmed by 0 bases and 5 bases, with 7 bases remaining between them. This CDR3 region has 13 residues. Germline assignment: CDR1 WSHSY and CDR2 SAAADI. This chain's CDR3 is CASSESSRTEAFF. CDR3 coding DNA: TGCGCCAGCAGTGAGTCGTCGCGGACTGAAGCTTTCTTT.

The J gene is TRBJ1-1, the V gene TRBV6-1; weak D call: TRBD1 (5 bases). This CDR3 region has 14 residues. Per the germline V gene, CDR1 is MNHNS and CDR2 is SASEGT. Trimming shortened V by 3 bases and J by 3 bases, and 11 bases separated the two germline ends. CDR3 DNA sequence: TGTGCCAGCAGTGATCCAGGGTTGTACACTGAAGCTTTCTTT. Protein: CASSDPGLYTEAFF.

This clone was found once. The J gene is TRBJ2-7, the V gene TRBV2; 8 bases agree with TRBD1. This CDR3 has 15 residues. Looked up from germline, CDR1 is SNHLY and CDR2 is FYNNEI. V lost 6 bases, J lost 3 bases, and 10 bases stayed unmatched. The CDR3 is CASRRTGIGLYEQYF. The CDR3 DNA sequence: TGTGCCAGCAGACGGACAGGGATCGGCCTCTACGAGCAGTACTTC.

On this clone itself: Relative to the germline gene, one junction end is altered; a read error may explain this. The chain employs TRBV7-2 and TRBJ2-7; 10 bases align to TRBD1. This CDR3 comprises 13 residues. Per the germline V gene, CDR1 is SGHTA and CDR2 is FQGNSA. As DNA, the CDR3 is TGTGCCAGCAGCTTGACCCAAGGGACAGGGGTTCACTTC. It yields the protein CASSLTQGTGVHF.

The rearrangement links TRBV5-1 to TRBJ2-3; unclear D gene. Germline lookup yields CDR1 SGHRS and CDR2 YFSETQ. Between the trimmed V and J ends, which lost 3 bases and 10 bases, there was a span of 12 bases. The CDR3 spans 12 residues. The CDR3 region is CASSSPDGAQYF. CDR3 bases: TGCGCCAGCAGCTCGCCGGACGGTGCGCAGTATTTT.

This clone appeared a single time. The chain couples TRBV15 to TRBJ2-7, with unresolved D. The V end lost 2 bases, the J end lost 1 base, and 6 bases lay between the germline ends. The CDR3 is 13 residues long. Germline CDR1 and CDR2: LNHNV and YYDKDF (reference sequence). CDR3 region: CATSRLDSYEQYF. The CDR3 DNA is TGTGCCACCAGCAGACTCGATTCCTACGAGCAGTACTTC. Together with reference TRBV15 and TRBJ2-7, the CDR3 gives the full variable domain: DAMVIQNPRYQVTQFGKPVTLSCSQTLNHNVMYWYQQKSSQAPKLLFHYYDKDFNNEADTPDNFQSRRPNTSFCFLDIRSPGLGDTAMYLCATSRLDSYEQYFGPGTRLTVT.

The DNA for the CDR3 is TGTGCCAGCAGTTTCGGACCGCTCTACGAGCAGTACTTC. Amino acids: CASSFGPLYEQYF. The J gene is TRBJ2-7, the V gene TRBV28; D not resolved. This CDR3 has 13 amino acids. From germline, CDR1 is MDHEN and CDR2 SYDVKM. V was shortened by 3 bases and J by 3 bases, with 9 bases between the two germline ends.